The rows below give T cell receptor beta chains drawn from one sample of a study of CD8 T cells in Susac syndrome. TCRdb called the immunoSEQ multiplex PCR reads again in MiXCR, with one record for every CDR3 protein. This table holds over 100,000 distinct CDR3 sequences, 92% found once. Sequencing input: CD8+ T cells from PBMCs. The origin of the receptors is a human donor in good health. The CDR3 runs from the conserved cysteine through the conserved F or W. Each record gives: V gene, CDR3 length, CDR3 protein.

>TRBV3-1|16
CASSQSRGSSYNEQFF
>TRBV5-1|16
CASSSAGGATNEKLFF
>TRBV27|15
CASKGTSGFTGELFF
>TRBV16|16
CASSRDRGLINGGYTF
>TRBV6-5|13
CASSSGQSGELFF
>TRBV20-1|13
CSASGSSGNEQFF
>TRBV6-5|18
CASSFFVRAGKLGTEAFF
>TRBV27|15
CASSLSRGGDYGYTF
>TRBV7-2|18
CASSKQGTSGASSYEQYF
>TRBV29-1|12
CSVGGTGIGYTF
>TRBV21-1|15
CASSRPGQHDEKLFF
>TRBV25-1|15
CASSESLGSNEKLFF
>TRBV7-2|13
CASSPEGGRGYTF
>TRBV6-5|15
CASSSGTGGGRGYTF
>TRBV7-8|14
CASSLDSHNQPQHF
>TRBV6-5|15
CASSSPDRGNTEAFF
>TRBV6-2/TRBV6-3|15
CASSSSSGVTDTQYF
>TRBV20-1|19
CSASYSNRDRGLKNTEAFF
>TRBV5-1|18
CASSLGTGSMGKGEKLFF
>TRBV6-2/TRBV6-3|15
CASSYWLRMNTEAFF
>TRBV14|16
CASSQDPVSYNSPLHF
>TRBV25-1|15
CASSELGGRRTEAFF
>TRBV20-1|12
CSALGNTDTQYF
>TRBV27|16
CASSSPGSGNARGYTF
>TRBV6-2/TRBV6-3|14
CASSPLLGMGEQYF
>TRBV7-2|15
CASSLAAGPTDTQYF
>TRBV9|14
CASSVRGTSYEQYF
>TRBV4-3|13
CASSQDLTGGQFF
>TRBV27|13
CASSSDRGRGYTF
>TRBV13|15
CASSLGYDGNEKLFF
>TRBV4-3|15
CASSQDTLGSTEAFF
>TRBV18|13
CASSPPSEETQYF
>TRBV4-3|15
CASSQDRRGEETQYF
>TRBV9|14
CASSVVAGAHEQFF
>TRBV19|14
CASSINSGANVLTF
>TRBV12-3/TRBV12-4|14
CASSLRTVRETQYF
>TRBV7-2|14
CASSPLRGQETQYF
>TRBV12-3/TRBV12-4|17
CASSPGLAGSSYNEQFF
>TRBV12-3/TRBV12-4|15
CASTLGQGPSYGYTF
>TRBV12-3/TRBV12-4|13
CASSSGHEETQYF
>TRBV19|16
CASSIALRTGGVGYTF
>TRBV27|13
CASSRLGAGEQYF
>TRBV4-2|15
CASSPRQGRAGELFF
>TRBV5-1|14
CATPSGGHDGELFF
>TRBV7-2|15
CASSLFGHDSYEQYF
>TRBV4-2|15
CASSQITSAGGELFF
>TRBV7-8|14
CASAESPGGQPQHF
>TRBV6-2/TRBV6-3|12
CASSSLGTSPFF
>TRBV6-2/TRBV6-3|18
CASSPTPGLAIRFYEQYF